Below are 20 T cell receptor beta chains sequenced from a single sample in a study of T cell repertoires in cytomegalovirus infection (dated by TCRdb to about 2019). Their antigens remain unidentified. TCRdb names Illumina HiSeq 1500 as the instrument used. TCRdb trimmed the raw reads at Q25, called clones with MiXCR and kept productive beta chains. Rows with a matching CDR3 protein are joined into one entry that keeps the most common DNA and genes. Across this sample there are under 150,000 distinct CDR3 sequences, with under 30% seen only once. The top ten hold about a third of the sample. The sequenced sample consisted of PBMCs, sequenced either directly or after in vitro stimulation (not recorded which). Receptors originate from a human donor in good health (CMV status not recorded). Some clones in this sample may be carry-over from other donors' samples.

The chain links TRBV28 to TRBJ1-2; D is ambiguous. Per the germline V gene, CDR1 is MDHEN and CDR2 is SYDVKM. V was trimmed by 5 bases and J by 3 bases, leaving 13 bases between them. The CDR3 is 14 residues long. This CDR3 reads CASSPRHGYYGYTF. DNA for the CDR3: TGTGCCAGCAGTCCCCGACATGGCTACTATGGCTACACCTTC.

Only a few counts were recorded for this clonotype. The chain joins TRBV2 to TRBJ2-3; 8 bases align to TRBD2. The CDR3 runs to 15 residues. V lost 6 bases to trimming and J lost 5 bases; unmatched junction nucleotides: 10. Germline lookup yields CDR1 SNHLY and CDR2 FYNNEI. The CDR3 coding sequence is TGTGCCAGCAGCCTCGGGGCGGGAGGAGGAGATACGCAGTATTTT. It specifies CASSLGAGGGDTQYF.

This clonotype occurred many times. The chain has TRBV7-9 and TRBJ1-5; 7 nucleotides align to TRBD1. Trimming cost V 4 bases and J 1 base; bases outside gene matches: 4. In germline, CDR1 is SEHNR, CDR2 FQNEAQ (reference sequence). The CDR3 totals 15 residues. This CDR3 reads CASSSTGASNQPQHF. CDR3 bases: TGTGCCAGCAGCTCCACAGGGGCGAGCAATCAGCCCCAGCATTTT.

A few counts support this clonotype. The CDR3 DNA reads TGTGCCAGCAAGCTCCCGGGACTAGCGGGAGGGCGGAACACCGGGGAGCTGTTTTTT. This codes for CASKLPGLAGGRNTGELFF. The chain employs TRBV7-8 and TRBJ2-2; 16 bases agree with TRBD2. The CDR3 consists of 19 residues. Germline V lookup: CDR1 SGHVS, CDR2 FQNEAQ. Germline trimming cut 7 bases from V and 1 base from J; bases unmatched to any gene: 9. Using reference TRBV7-8 and TRBJ2-2 for the parts outside the CDR3, the full variable domain is GAGVSQSPRYKVAKRGQDVALRCDPISGHVSLFWYQQALGQGPEFLTYFQNEAQLDKSGLPSDRFFAERPEGSVSTLKIQRTQQEDSAVYLCASKLPGLAGGRNTGELFFGEGSRLTVL.

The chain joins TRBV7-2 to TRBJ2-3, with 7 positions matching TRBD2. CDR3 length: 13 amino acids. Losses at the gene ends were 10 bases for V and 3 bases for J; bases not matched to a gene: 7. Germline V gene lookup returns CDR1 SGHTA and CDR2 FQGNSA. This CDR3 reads CATRRRETDTQYF. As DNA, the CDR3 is TGTGCCACCCGGAGGCGGGAGACAGATACGCAGTATTTT.

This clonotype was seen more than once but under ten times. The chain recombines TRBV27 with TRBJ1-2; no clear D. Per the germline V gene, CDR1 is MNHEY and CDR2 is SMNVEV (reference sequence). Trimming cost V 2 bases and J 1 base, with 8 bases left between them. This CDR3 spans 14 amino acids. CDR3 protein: CASSLRGRNYGYTF. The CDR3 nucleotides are TGTGCCAGCAGTTTACGGGGTCGTAACTATGGCTACACCTTC.

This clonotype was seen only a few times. CDR3: CASSVDRSSYNEQFF. CDR3 nucleotides: TGTGCCAGCAGCGTGGACAGGAGCTCCTACAATGAGCAGTTCTTC. The chain joins TRBV7-2 to TRBJ2-1; 7 bases align to TRBD1. With 5 bases clipped from V and 0 bases from J, the junction kept 4 bases outside the gene matches. This CDR3 is built from 15 residues. Germline V gene data show CDR1 as SGHTA and CDR2 as FQGNSA.

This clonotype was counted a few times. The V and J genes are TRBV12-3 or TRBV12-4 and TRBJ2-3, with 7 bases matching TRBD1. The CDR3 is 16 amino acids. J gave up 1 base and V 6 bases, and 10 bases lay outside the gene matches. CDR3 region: CASRDRSRVGTDTQYF. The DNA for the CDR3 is TGTGCCAGCAGGGACAGGTCGCGCGTCGGCACAGATACGCAGTATTTT.

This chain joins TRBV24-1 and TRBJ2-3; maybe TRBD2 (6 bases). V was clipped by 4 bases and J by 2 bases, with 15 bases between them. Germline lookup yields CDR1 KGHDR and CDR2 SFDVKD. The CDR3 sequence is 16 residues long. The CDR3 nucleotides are TGTGCCACCAGTGACCCCGGGGGAAAACACACAGATACGCAGTATTTT. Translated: CATSDPGGKHTDTQYF.

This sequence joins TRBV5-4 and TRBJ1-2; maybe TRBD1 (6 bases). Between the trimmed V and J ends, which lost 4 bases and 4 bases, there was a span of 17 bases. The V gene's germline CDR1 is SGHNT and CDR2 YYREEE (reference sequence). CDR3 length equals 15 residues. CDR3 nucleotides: TGTGCCAGCAGCCTCCCCCGGACAGCCACCTATGGCTACACCTTC. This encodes CASSLPRTATYGYTF.

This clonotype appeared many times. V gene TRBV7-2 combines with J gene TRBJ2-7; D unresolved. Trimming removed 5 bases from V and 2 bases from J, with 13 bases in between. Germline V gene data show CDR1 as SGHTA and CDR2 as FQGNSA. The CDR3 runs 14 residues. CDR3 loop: CASSPTVGPYEQYF. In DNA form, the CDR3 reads TGTGCCAGCAGCCCCACCGTAGGGCCCTACGAGCAGTACTTC.

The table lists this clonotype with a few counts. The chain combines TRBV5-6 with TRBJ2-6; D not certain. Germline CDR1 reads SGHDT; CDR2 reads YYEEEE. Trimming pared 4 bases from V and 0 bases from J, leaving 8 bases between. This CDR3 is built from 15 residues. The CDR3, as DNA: TGTGCCAGCAGCGCCAGATCCTCTGGGGCCAACGTCCTGACTTTC. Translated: CASSARSSGANVLTF.

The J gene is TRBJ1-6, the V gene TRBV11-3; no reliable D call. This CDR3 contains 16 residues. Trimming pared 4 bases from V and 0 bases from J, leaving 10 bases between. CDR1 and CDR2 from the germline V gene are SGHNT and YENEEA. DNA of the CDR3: TGTGCCAGCAGCTCATCCACAAGCTCCTATAATTCACCCCTCCACTTT. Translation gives CASSSSTSSYNSPLHF.

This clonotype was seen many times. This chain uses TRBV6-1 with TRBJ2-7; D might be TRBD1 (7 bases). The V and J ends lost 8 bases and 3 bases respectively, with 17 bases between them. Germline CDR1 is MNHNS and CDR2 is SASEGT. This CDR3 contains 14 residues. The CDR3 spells CASARAGGYYEQYV. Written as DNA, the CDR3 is TGTGCCAGCGCTAGGGCAGGGGGGTACTACGAGCAGTACGTC.

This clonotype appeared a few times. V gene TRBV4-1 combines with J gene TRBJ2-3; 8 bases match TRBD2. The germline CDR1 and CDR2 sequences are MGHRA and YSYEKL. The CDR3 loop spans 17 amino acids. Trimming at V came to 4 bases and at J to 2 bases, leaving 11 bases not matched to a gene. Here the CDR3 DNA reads TGCGCCAGCAGCCTTTTGATAATAGCGGGACCCACAGATACGCAGTATTTT. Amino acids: CASSLLIIAGPTDTQYF.

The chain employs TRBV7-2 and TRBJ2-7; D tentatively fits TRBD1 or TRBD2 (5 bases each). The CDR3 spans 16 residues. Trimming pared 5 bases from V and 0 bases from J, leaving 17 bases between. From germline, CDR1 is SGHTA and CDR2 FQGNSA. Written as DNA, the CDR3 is TGTGCCAGCAGCAGAAGGCTAGGGACCGCCTCCTACGAGCAGTACTTC. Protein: CASSRRLGTASYEQYF. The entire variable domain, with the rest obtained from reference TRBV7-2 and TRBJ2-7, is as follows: GAGVSQSPSNKVTEKGKDVELRCDPISGHTALYWYRQSLGQGLEFLIYFQGNSAPDKSGLPSDRFSAERTGGSVSTLTIQRTQQEDSAVYLCASSRRLGTASYEQYFGPGTRLTVT.

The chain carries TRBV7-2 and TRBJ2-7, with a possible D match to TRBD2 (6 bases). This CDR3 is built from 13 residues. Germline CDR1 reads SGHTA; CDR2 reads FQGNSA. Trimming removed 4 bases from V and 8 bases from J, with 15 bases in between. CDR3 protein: CASSYRVRGQQYF. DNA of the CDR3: TGTGCCAGCAGCTATAGAGTGCGGGGCCAGCAGTACTTC.

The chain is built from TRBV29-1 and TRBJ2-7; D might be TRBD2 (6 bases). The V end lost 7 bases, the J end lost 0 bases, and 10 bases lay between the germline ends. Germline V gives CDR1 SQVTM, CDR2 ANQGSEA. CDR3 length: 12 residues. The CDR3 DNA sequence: TGCAGCGCTGGGACTGCCTCCTACGAGCAGTACTTC. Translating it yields CSAGTASYEQYF.

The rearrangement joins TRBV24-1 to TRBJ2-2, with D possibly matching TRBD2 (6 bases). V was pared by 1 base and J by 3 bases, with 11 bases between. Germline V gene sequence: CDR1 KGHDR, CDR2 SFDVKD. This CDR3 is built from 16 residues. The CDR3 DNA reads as TGTGCCACCAGTGATTTTCGGGGCGGGGACACCGGGGAGCTGTTTTTT. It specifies CATSDFRGGDTGELFF.

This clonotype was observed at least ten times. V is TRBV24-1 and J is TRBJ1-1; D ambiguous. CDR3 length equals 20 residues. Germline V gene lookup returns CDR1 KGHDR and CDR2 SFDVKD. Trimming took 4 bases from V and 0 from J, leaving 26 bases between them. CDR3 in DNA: TGTGCCACCAGTGACTTATTTGAAGTACTGCTAATTCCCATGAACACTGAAGCTTTCTTT. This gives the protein CATSDLFEVLLIPMNTEAFF.